This T cell receptor beta chain was obtained from a study of blood T cell repertoires in COVID-19. Across the study: COVID-19 samples from acute and convalescent phases originated in the United States, Italy and Spain.

Under the authors' procedure: Scientists estimated how many nucleated cells there were by amplifying reference gene primers. Assay: immunoSEQ multiplex PCR; the TCRdb copy retains only in-frame clones and omits some. V and J calls and clone size are given by that table; D and trimming were obtained from the DNA. The data contain 200,000 to 250,000 clones, about 82% of them singletons. CDR1 and CDR2 from the germline V gene are SGHRS and YFSETQ. This CDR3 spans 15 amino acids. V was pared by 2 bases and J by 5 bases, with 15 bases between. The receptor's source is a woman in her 70s with COVID-19, enrolled during active disease. Sample: peripheral blood. The chain employs TRBV5-1 and TRBJ2-3; a possible D gene is TRBD1 (6 bases). Here the CDR3 reads CASSLTGTWGDTQYF. The DNA of the CDR3 is TGCGCCAGCAGCTTAACAGGGACATGGGGAGATACGCAGTATTTT.